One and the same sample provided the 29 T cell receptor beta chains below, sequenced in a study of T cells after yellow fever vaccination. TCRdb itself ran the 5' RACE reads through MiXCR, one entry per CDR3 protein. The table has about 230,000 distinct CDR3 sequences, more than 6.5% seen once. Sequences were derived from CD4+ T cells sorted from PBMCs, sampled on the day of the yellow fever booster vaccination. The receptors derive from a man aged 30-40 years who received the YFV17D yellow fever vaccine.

CDR3: CATGASLATNEKLFF. In DNA form, the CDR3 reads TGTGCCACGGGTGCTTCACTTGCAACTAATGAAAAACTGTTTTTT. The chain employs TRBV10-3 and TRBJ1-4; D unresolved. CDR1 ENHRY and CDR2 SYGVKD come from the germline V gene. The CDR3 runs 15 residues. Deletions cut 10 bases from V and 0 bases from J, with 15 bases between.

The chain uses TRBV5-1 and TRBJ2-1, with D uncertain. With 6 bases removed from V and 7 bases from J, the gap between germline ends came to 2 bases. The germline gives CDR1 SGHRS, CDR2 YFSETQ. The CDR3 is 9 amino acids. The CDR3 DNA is TGCGCCAGCACGAATGAGCAGTTCTTC. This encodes CASTNEQFF.

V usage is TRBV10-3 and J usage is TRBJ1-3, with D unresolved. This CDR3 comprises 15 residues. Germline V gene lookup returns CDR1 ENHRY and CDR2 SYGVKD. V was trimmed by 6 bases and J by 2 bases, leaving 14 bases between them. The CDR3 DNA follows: TGTGCCATCAGAGGTCAGGACTCGGCTGGAAACACCATATATTTT. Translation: CAIRGQDSAGNTIYF.

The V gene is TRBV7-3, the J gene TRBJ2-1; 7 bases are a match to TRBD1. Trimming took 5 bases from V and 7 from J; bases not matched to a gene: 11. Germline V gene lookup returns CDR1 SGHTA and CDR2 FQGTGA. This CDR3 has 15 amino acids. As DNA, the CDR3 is TGTGCCAGCAGCCCCTGGACAGGTCCGGGGAATGAGCAGTTCTTC. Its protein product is CASSPWTGPGNEQFF.

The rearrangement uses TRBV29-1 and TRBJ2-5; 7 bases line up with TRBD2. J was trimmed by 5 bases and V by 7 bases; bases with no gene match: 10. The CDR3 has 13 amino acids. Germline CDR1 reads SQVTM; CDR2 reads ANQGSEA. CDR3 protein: CSDLGLVRETQYF. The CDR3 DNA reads TGCAGCGACCTTGGACTAGTTCGCGAGACCCAGTACTTC.

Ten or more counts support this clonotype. CDR3 nucleotides: TGTGCCAGCAGCCGGCTAGCGGGCCCCGCCGCCTACAATGAGCAGTTCTTC. This codes for CASSRLAGPAAYNEQFF. This rearrangement joins TRBV4-2 to TRBJ2-1; 8 nucleotides match TRBD2. Trimming at V came to 4 bases and at J to 2 bases, leaving 10 bases not matched to a gene. The germline V gene has CDR1 LGHNA and CDR2 YNFKEQ. This CDR3 is built from 17 residues.

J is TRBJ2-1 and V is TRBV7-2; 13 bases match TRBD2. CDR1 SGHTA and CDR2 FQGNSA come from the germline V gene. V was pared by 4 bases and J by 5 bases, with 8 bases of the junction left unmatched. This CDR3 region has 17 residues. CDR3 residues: CASSWRTSGSGDNEQFF. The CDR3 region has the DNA TGTGCCAGCAGCTGGAGGACTAGCGGGAGTGGGGACAATGAGCAGTTCTTC. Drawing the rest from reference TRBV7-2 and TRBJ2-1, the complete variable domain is GAGVSQSPSNKVTEKGKDVELRCDPISGHTALYWYRQSLGQGLEFLIYFQGNSAPDKSGLPSDRFSAERTGGSVSTLTIQRTQQEDSAVYLCASSWRTSGSGDNEQFFGPGTRLTVL.

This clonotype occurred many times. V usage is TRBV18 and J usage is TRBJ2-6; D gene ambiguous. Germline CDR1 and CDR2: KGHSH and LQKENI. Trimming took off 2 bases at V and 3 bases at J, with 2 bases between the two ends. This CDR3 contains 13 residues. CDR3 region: CASSPGGANVLTF. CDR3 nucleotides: TGTGCCAGCTCACCAGGTGGGGCCAACGTCCTGACTTTC.

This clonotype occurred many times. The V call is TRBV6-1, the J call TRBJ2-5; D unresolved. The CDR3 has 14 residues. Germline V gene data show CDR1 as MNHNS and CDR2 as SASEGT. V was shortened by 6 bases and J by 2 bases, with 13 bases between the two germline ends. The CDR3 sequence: CASRPFLQQETQYF. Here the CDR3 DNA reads TGTGCCAGCAGACCCTTTTTACAGCAAGAGACCCAGTACTTC.

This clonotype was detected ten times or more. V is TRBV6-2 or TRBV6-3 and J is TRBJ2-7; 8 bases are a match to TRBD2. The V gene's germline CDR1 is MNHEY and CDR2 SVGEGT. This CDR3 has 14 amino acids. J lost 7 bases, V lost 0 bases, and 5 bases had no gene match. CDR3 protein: CASSYSGGRREQYF. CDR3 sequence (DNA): TGTGCCAGCAGTTACTCTGGCGGGAGGCGAGAGCAGTACTTC.

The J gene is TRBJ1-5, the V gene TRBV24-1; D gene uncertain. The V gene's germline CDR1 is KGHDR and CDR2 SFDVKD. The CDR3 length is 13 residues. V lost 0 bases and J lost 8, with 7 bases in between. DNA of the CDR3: TGTGCCACCAGTGATTTGCCGGGTAAGCCCCAGCATTTT. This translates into CATSDLPGKPQHF.

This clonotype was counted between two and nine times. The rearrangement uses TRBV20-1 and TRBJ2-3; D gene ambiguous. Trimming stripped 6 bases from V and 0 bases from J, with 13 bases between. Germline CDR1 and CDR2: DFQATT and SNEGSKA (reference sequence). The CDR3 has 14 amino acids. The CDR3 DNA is TGCAGTGCCGCAGGCTCGACCAGCACAGATACGCAGTATTTT. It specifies CSAAGSTSTDTQYF.

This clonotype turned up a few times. The CDR3 bases are TGTGCCAGCAGCTTTGCTAGGGCTCAGGGGGAGCAGTACTTC. Encoded protein: CASSFARAQGEQYF. The V and J genes are TRBV7-8 and TRBJ2-7; possible D gene TRBD1, 6 bases. The V gene lost 3 bases and the J gene lost 7 bases, with 16 bases spanning the gap. From germline, CDR1 is SGHVS and CDR2 FQNEAQ. The CDR3 length is 14 residues.

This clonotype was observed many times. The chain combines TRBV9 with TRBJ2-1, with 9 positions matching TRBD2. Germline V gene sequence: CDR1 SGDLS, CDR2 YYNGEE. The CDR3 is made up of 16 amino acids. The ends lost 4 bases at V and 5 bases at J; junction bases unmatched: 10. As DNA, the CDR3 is TGTGCCAGCAGCCGGCGGGAGGGGTCGAAGAACAATGAGCAGTTCTTC. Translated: CASSRREGSKNNEQFF.

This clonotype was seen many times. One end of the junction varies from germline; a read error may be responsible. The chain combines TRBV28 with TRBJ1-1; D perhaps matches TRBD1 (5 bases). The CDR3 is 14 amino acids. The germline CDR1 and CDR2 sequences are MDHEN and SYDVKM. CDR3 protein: CASSLFTPGRGLIF. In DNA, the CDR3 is TGTGCCAGCAGTTTGTTTACGCCGGGACGGGGTCTTATCTTT. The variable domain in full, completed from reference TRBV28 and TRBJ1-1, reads DVKVTQSSRYLVKRTGEKVFLECVQDMDHENMFWYRQDPGLGLRLIYFSYDVKMKEKGDIPEGYSVSREKKERFSLILESASTNQTSMYLCASSLFTPGRGLIFGQGTRLTVV.

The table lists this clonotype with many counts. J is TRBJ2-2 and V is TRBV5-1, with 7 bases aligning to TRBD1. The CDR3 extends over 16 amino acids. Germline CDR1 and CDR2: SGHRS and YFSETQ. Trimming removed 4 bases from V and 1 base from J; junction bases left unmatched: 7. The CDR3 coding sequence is TGCGCCAGCAGCGGAAACAGGGGCCTGAACACCGGGGAGCTGTTTTTT. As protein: CASSGNRGLNTGELFF. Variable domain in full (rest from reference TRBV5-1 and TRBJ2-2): KAGVTQTPRYLIKTRGQQVTLSCSPISGHRSVSWYQQTPGQGLQFLFEYFSETQRNKGNFPGRFSGRQFSNSRSEMNVSTLELGDSALYLCASSGNRGLNTGELFFGEGSRLTVL.

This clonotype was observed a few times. This chain's CDR3 is CSAQQRGQGFTYEQYF. In DNA, the CDR3 is TGCAGCGCACAACAAAGAGGGCAGGGGTTCACCTACGAGCAGTACTTC. The chain uses TRBV29-1 and TRBJ2-7; maybe TRBD1 (6 bases). V lost 7 bases, J lost 2 bases, and 24 bases lay in between. The CDR3 covers 16 residues. Germline V gene lookup returns CDR1 SQVTM and CDR2 ANQGSEA.

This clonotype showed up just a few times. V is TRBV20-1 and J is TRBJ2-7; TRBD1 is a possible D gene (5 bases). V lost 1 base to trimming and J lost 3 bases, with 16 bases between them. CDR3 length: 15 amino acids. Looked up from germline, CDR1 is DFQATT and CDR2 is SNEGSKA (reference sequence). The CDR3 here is CSARVLPKRGYEQYF. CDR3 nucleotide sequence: TGCAGTGCTAGAGTACTACCGAAAAGGGGCTACGAGCAGTACTTC.

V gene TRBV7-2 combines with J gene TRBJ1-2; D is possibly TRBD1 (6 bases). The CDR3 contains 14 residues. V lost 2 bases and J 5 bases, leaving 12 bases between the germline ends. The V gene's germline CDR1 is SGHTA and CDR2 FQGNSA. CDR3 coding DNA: TGTGCCAGCAGCTTATACTCAGGGGAGTATGGCTACACCTTC. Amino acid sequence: CASSLYSGEYGYTF. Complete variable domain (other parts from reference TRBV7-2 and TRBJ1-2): GAGVSQSPSNKVTEKGKDVELRCDPISGHTALYWYRQSLGQGLEFLIYFQGNSAPDKSGLPSDRFSAERTGGSVSTLTIQRTQQEDSAVYLCASSLYSGEYGYTFGSGTRLTVV.

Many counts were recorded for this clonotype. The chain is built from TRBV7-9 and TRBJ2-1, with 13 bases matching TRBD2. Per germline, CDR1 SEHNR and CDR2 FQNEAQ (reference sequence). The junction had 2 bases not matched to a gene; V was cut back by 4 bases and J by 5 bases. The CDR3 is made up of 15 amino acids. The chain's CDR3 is CASSSTSGRNNEQFF. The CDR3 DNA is TGTGCCAGCAGCTCGACTAGCGGGAGGAACAATGAGCAGTTCTTC.

CDR3 DNA: TGCAGTGCTACCCGGGACACGAACTATGGCTACACCTTC. Its protein is CSATRDTNYGYTF. The rearrangement links TRBV20-1 to TRBJ1-2; D may be TRBD1 (6 bases). The CDR3 totals 13 residues. Looked up from germline, CDR1 is DFQATT and CDR2 is SNEGSKA (reference sequence). Trimming removed 4 bases from V and 2 bases from J, with 11 bases in between.

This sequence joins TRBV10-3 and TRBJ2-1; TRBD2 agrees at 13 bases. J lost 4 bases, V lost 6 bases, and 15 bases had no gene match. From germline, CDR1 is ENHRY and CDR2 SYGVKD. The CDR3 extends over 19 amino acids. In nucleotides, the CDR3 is TGTGCCATCAGCGACTATACCGGGACTAGCGGGATCAGTTACAATGAGCAGTTCTTC. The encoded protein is CAISDYTGTSGISYNEQFF.

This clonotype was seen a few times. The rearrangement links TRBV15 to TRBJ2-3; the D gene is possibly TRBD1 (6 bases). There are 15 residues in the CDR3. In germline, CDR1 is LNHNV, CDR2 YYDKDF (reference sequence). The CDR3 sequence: CATDPGHDRADTQYF. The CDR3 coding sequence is TGTGCTACTGACCCGGGACACGACCGGGCAGATACGCAGTATTTT.

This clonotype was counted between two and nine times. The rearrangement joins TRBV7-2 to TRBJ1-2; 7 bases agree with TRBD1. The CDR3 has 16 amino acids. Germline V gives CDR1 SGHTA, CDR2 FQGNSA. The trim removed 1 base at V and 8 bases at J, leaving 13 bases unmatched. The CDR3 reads CASSLGLLRGGGGYTF. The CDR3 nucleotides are TGTGCCAGCAGCTTAGGGCTCTTGCGAGGGGGCGGCGGCTACACCTTC.

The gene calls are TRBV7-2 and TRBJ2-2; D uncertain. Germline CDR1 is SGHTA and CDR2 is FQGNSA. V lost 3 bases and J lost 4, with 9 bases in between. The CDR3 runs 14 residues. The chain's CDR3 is CASSFEASTGELFF. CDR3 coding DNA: TGTGCCAGCAGCTTCGAAGCGAGCACCGGGGAGCTGTTTTTT. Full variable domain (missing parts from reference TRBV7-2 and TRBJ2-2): GAGVSQSPSNKVTEKGKDVELRCDPISGHTALYWYRQSLGQGLEFLIYFQGNSAPDKSGLPSDRFSAERTGGSVSTLTIQRTQQEDSAVYLCASSFEASTGELFFGEGSRLTVL.

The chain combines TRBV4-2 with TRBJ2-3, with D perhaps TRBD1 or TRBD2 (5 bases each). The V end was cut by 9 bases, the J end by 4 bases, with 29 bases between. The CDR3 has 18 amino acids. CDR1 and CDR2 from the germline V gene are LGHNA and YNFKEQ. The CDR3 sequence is CARGPGLRGRERADTQYF. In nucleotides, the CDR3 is TGTGCCAGGGGCCCTGGGCTCCGGGGCCGAGAACGTGCAGATACGCAGTATTTT.

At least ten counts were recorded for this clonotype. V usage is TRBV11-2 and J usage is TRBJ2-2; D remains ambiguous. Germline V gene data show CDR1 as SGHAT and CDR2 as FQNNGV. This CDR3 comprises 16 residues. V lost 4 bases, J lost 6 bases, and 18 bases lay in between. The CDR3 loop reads CASSSSQGIGSGELFF. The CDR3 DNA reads TGTGCCAGCAGCTCCAGCCAAGGGATCGGATCCGGGGAGCTGTTTTTT.

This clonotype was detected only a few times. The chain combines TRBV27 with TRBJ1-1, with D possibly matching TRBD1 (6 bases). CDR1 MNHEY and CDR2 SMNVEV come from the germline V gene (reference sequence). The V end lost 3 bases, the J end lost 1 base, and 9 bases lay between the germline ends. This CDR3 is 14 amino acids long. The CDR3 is CASSFAGANTEAFF. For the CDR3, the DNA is TGTGCCAGCAGTTTCGCAGGGGCGAACACTGAAGCTTTCTTT.

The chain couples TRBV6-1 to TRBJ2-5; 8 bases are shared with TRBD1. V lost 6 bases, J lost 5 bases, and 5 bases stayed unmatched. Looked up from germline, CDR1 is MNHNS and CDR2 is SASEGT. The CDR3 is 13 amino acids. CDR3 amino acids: CASRNRGWETQYF. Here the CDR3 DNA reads TGTGCCAGCAGGAACAGGGGGTGGGAGACCCAGTACTTC.